A selection of T cell receptor beta chains follows, all from one sample in a study of esophageal squamous cell carcinoma under preoperative chemotherapy. TCRdb re-analysed the PCR reads in MiXCR, keeping a single row per CDR3 protein. The table records approximately 19,000 distinct CDR3 sequences, more than 45% of them present only once. Sampling was performed from a patient given preoperative chemotherapy. The receptors here all came from a human donor with esophageal squamous cell carcinoma. The donor label of this sample is uncertain. Each CDR3 is given with its conserved first and last residue. The order of the fields is J gene, V gene, D gene, clone size, CDR3 protein, CDR3 DNA. D genes are given only for firm matches. Clone size is stated in some rows and not others, as once, few, many or a class when expanded.

TRBJ2-5 TRBV11-1 . . CASSLVVGNTQYF TGTGCCAGCAGCTTAGTCGTGGGAAACACCCAGTACTTC
TRBJ2-1 TRBV7-9 TRBD2 few CASSLARLAGGRLSYNEQFF TGTGCCAGCAGCTTAGCTCGACTAGCGGGGGGGAGACTCTCCTACAATGAGCAGTTCTTC
TRBJ2-3 TRBV7-7 . . CASSLEHTDTQYF TGTGCCAGCAGCTTAGAACACACAGATACGCAGTATTTT
TRBJ2-7 TRBV7-2 TRBD2 . CASSEWTSGRSYEQYF TGTGCCAGCAGCGAATGGACTAGCGGGAGGTCCTACGAGCAGTACTTC
TRBJ2-5 TRBV7-2 . few CASSPSTRETQYF TGTGCCAGCAGCCCGTCCACGAGGGAGACCCAGTACTTC
TRBJ2-7 TRBV6-1 . . CASSEITGYEQYF TGTGCCAGCAGTGAAATCACAGGCTACGAGCAGTACTTC
TRBJ2-7 TRBV27 . . CASSFLAGSSYNEQYF TGTGCCAGCAGTTTCCTGGCGGGAAGCTCCTACAATGAGCAGTACTTC
TRBJ2-3 TRBV11-2 TRBD2 . CASSFTGLASSRPDTQYF TGTGCCAGCAGCTTCACCGGACTAGCGAGCAGTCGGCCAGATACGCAGTATTTT
TRBJ2-3 TRBV11-2 . . CASSSLVTGAATDTQYF TGTGCCAGCAGCTCCCTCGTGACGGGGGCCGCCACAGATACGCAGTATTTT
TRBJ2-3 TRBV7-3 . once CASRASSRQDTQYF TGTGCCAGCAGAGCGAGCTCCCGCCAAGATACCCAGTACTTT
TRBJ2-7 TRBV7-9 . many CASSLAGEEDEQYF TGTGCCAGCAGCTTAGCAGGGGAAGAAGACGAGCAGTACTTC
TRBJ1-4 TRBV7-2 TRBD1 many CASSSGTGGFNEKLFF TGTGCCAGCAGCTCCGGGACAGGGGGGTTTAATGAAAAACTGTTTTTT
TRBJ2-7 TRBV7-7 . medium-sized CASSIAVGGEQYF TGTGCCAGCAGCATAGCGGTTGGTGGCGAGCAGTACTTC
TRBJ2-3 TRBV7-3 TRBD2 few CASSLNPPSGGITDTQYF TGTGCCAGCAGCTTAAATCCCCCAAGCGGGGGTATCACAGATACGCAGTATTTT
TRBJ2-1 TRBV12-3/TRBV12-4 TRBD1 many CASGGGTGDNEQFF TGTGCCAGCGGGGGGGGGACAGGGGACAATGAGCAGTTCTTC
TRBJ2-4 TRBV7-2 TRBD2 . CASSSGVAGGAQNTQYF TGTGCCAGCAGCTCAGGTGTCGCGGGGGGCGCCCAAAACACCCAGTACTTC
TRBJ2-7 TRBV11-3 . . CASSPRGGVSYEQYF TGTGCCAGCAGCCCCAGAGGGGGGGTTTCCTACGAGCAGTACTTC
TRBJ1-4 TRBV6-1 . . CASSAGTTNEKLFF TGTGCCAGCAGTGCCGGGACAACTAATGAAAAACTGTTTTTT